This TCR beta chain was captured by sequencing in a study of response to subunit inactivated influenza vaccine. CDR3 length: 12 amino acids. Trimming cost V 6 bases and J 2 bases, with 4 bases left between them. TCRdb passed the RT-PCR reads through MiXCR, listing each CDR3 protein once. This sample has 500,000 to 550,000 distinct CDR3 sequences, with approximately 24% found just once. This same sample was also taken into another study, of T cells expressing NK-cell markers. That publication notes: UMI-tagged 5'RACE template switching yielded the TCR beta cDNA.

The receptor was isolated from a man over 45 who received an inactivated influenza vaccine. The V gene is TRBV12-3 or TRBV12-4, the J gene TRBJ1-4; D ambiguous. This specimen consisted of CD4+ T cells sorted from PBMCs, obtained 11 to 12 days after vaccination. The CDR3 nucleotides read TGTGCCAGCAGGGCCACTAATGAAAAACTGTTTTTT. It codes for CASRATNEKLFF.